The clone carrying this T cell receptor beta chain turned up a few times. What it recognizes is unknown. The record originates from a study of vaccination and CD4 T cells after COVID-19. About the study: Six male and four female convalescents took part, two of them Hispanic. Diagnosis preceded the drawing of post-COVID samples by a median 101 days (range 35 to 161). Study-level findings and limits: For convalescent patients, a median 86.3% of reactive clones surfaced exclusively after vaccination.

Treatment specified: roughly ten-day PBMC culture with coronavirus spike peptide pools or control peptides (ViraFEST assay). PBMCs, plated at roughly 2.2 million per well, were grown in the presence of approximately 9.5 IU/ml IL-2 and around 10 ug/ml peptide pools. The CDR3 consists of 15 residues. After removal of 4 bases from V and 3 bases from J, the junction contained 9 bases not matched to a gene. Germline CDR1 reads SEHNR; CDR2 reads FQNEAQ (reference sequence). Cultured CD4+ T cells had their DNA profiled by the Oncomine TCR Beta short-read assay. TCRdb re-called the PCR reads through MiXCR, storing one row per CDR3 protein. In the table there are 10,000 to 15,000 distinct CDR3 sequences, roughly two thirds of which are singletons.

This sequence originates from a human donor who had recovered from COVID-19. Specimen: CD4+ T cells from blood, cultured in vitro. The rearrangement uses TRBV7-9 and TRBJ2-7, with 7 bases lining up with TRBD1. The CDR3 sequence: CASSYSGQISYEQYF. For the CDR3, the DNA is TGTGCCAGCAGCTACTCGGGACAGATAAGCTACGAGCAGTACTTC.